The clone carrying this TCR beta chain was seen just once. These data come from a study of technical replicates of blood from several donors. Clones were read by immunoSEQ multiplex PCR, and TCRdb kept only the in-frame ones, dropping some. Here the sample spans about 76,000 clones, around 85% being singletons. This sequence originates from a human donor in good health. Some clones in this sample may be carry-over from other donors' samples. Sequenced material: PBMCs.

CDR3: CASSQDSGSFYEQYF. The CDR3 DNA reads TGCGCCAGCAGCCAAGATAGCGGCTCGTTCTACGAGCAGTACTTC. The V and J genes are TRBV4-3 and TRBJ2-7; D is possibly TRBD2 (6 bases). This CDR3 region has 15 residues. With 0 bases removed from V and 3 bases from J, the gap between germline ends came to 12 bases. Germline V gives CDR1 LGHNA, CDR2 YSLEER.